What follows are 19 T cell receptor beta chains derived from one specimen sequenced in a study of CD8 T cells in Susac syndrome. Random hexamers primed reverse transcription of about 0.45 to 1 ug RNA. TCRdb fed the immunoSEQ multiplex PCR reads into MiXCR, producing one record per CDR3 protein. The table shows more than 150,000 distinct CDR3 sequences, with just over 90% occurring only once. The sample comprised CD4+ T cells from PBMCs. These receptors were taken from a human donor in good health.

This sequence joins TRBV12-3 or TRBV12-4 and TRBJ1-6; 9 bases agree with TRBD1. CDR3 size: 17 residues. J lost 4 bases, V lost 2 bases, and 6 bases had no gene match. The CDR3 region has the DNA TGTGCCAGCAGTTTAACCCACAGGGGGCGTTATAATTCACCCCTCCACTTT. It translates to CASSLTHRGRYNSPLHF.

This clonotype came up once. The chain couples TRBV12-3 or TRBV12-4 to TRBJ2-7, with 10 bases lining up with TRBD1. This CDR3 has 15 residues. V was clipped by 6 bases and J by 2 bases; unmatched bases: 7. CDR3 in amino acids: CASSPRGQGTYEQYF. CDR3 DNA sequence: TGTGCCAGCAGCCCTAGGGGACAGGGGACCTACGAGCAGTACTTC.

The chain joins TRBV19 to TRBJ2-7; TRBD1 is a possible D gene (6 bases). Germline lookup yields CDR1 LNHDA and CDR2 SQIVND (reference sequence). The CDR3 has 14 amino acids. The V end lost 5 bases, the J end lost 2 bases, and 13 bases lay between the germline ends. The CDR3 region is CASSPLRGPYEQYF. The DNA for the CDR3 is TGTGCCAGTAGTCCTCTCAGGGGACCCTACGAGCAGTACTTC.

V gene TRBV5-1 combines with J gene TRBJ2-7, with D possibly being TRBD1 or TRBD2 (5 bases each). CDR3 length equals 12 residues. The V end lost 7 bases, the J end lost 3 bases, and 11 bases lay between the germline ends. Per the germline V gene, CDR1 is SGHRS and CDR2 is YFSETQ. CDR3 loop: CASSQGDYEQYF. The DNA for the CDR3 is TGCGCCAGCTCGCAGGGAGACTACGAGCAGTACTTC. Drawing the rest from reference TRBV5-1 and TRBJ2-7, the complete variable domain is KAGVTQTPRYLIKTRGQQVTLSCSPISGHRSVSWYQQTPGQGLQFLFEYFSETQRNKGNFPGRFSGRQFSNSRSEMNVSTLELGDSALYLCASSQGDYEQYFGPGTRLTVT.

This chain joins TRBV18 and TRBJ2-1, with D possibly being TRBD2 (5 bases). The length of the CDR3 is 12 residues. CDR1 and CDR2 (germline): KGHSH, LQKENI. Trimming cost V 3 bases and J 10 bases, with 10 bases left between them. The CDR3 loop is CASSPLAGEQFF. CDR3 DNA: TGTGCCAGCTCACCTCTAGCAGGAGAGCAGTTCTTC.

The chain has TRBV12-3 or TRBV12-4 and TRBJ2-5, with D perhaps matching TRBD2 (6 bases). The germline V and J ends were trimmed by 3 bases and 7 bases, with 12 bases remaining between them. The CDR3 runs 13 residues. The CDR3 region is CASSFSGVWTQYF. The CDR3 nucleotides read TGTGCCAGCAGTTTCTCGGGGGTTTGGACCCAGTACTTC.

This chain connects TRBV28 to TRBJ1-2; maybe TRBD1 (6 bases). This CDR3 spans 15 amino acids. Germline loops: CDR1 MDHEN, CDR2 SYDVKM. Trimming took off 5 bases at V and 2 bases at J, with 15 bases between the two ends. This CDR3 reads CASSPSGGGNYGYTF. DNA of the CDR3: TGTGCCAGCAGTCCCTCCGGGGGGGGCAACTATGGCTACACCTTC.

The chain couples TRBV5-4 to TRBJ2-3; 7 nucleotides match TRBD2. The CDR3 runs to 14 residues. The ends lost 4 bases at V and 5 bases at J; junction bases unmatched: 7. Germline V lookup: CDR1 SGHNT, CDR2 YYREEE (reference sequence). CDR3 protein: CASSRGGRGDTQYF. The CDR3 DNA follows: TGTGCCAGCAGCCGTGGGGGGAGGGGAGATACGCAGTATTTT.

This chain connects TRBV5-6 to TRBJ2-1; possible D gene TRBD1, 6 bases. V lost 1 base and J 5 bases, leaving 13 bases between the germline ends. The germline V gene encodes CDR1 SGHDT and CDR2 YYEEEE. CDR3 length: 15 residues. CDR3 nucleotide sequence: TGTGCCAGCAGCTTGACCGGCGAGGGGGACAATGAGCAGTTCTTC. This encodes CASSLTGEGDNEQFF.

V is TRBV30 and J is TRBJ1-4; D unclear. Germline CDR1 reads GTSNPN; CDR2 reads SVGIG (reference sequence). Trimming left V 1 base short and J 10 bases short, with 13 bases between. CDR3 length: 13 amino acids. CDR3 DNA: TGTGCCTGGAGTGGACGGTTCGATGGAAAACTGTTTTTT. Its translation is CAWSGRFDGKLFF.

The V and J genes are TRBV5-1 and TRBJ2-3; D possibly corresponds to TRBD2 (6 bases). Per germline, CDR1 SGHRS and CDR2 YFSETQ. This CDR3 region has 14 residues. The V and J ends lost 4 bases and 6 bases respectively, with 15 bases between them. The CDR3 sequence is CASSIGLAGDTQYF. Here the CDR3 DNA reads TGCGCCAGCAGCATCGGACTCGCGGGGGATACGCAGTATTTT.

The gene calls are TRBV29-1 and TRBJ1-1, with 7 nucleotides matching TRBD1. Germline V gene data show CDR1 as SQVTM and CDR2 as ANQGSEA. This CDR3 region has 14 residues. Germline trimming cut 7 bases from V and 4 bases from J; bases unmatched to any gene: 12. CDR3 DNA sequence: TGCAGCGCTGGGAGAGGACAGGTTTTCACTGAAGCTTTCTTT. This gives the protein CSAGRGQVFTEAFF.

The chain joins TRBV18 to TRBJ2-1, with D unresolved. Germline V gene lookup returns CDR1 KGHSH and CDR2 LQKENI. V was shortened by 3 bases and J by 5 bases, with 8 bases between the two germline ends. The CDR3 runs 13 residues. CDR3 protein: CASSPVQDNEQFF. In DNA, the CDR3 is TGTGCCAGCTCACCGGTCCAGGACAATGAGCAGTTCTTC.

J is TRBJ2-2 and V is TRBV2; D perhaps matches TRBD2 (6 bases). Trimming took off 8 bases at V and 2 bases at J, with 12 bases between the two ends. Per germline, CDR1 SNHLY and CDR2 FYNNEI. The CDR3 has 14 amino acids. This CDR3 is CASLLATNTGELFF. Here the CDR3 DNA reads TGTGCCAGCCTCCTAGCGACCAACACCGGGGAGCTGTTTTTT.

The chain has TRBV13 and TRBJ2-7, with D perhaps TRBD1 (5 bases). In germline, CDR1 is PRHDT, CDR2 FYEKMQ (reference sequence). This CDR3 comprises 12 residues. The V end was cut by 6 bases, the J end by 9 bases, with 15 bases between. CDR3 residues: CASSPTGIAQYF. DNA for the CDR3: TGTGCCAGCAGTCCCACAGGTATCGCGCAGTACTTC.

The CDR3 is CASSTQGMNTEAFF. The CDR3 nucleotides read TGTGCCAGCAGTACACAGGGGATGAACACTGAAGCTTTCTTT. J is TRBJ1-1 and V is TRBV2; 7 bases map to TRBD1. The CDR3 is made up of 14 amino acids. Germline V gives CDR1 SNHLY, CDR2 FYNNEI. Trimming removed 5 bases from V and 0 bases from J; junction bases left unmatched: 3.

This clonotype was detected only once. V is TRBV5-1 and J is TRBJ1-4; possibly TRBD1 for D (5 bases). With 3 bases removed from V and 4 bases from J, the gap between germline ends came to 7 bases. The CDR3 covers 13 residues. The germline V gene encodes CDR1 SGHRS and CDR2 YFSETQ. In DNA, the CDR3 is TGCGCCAGCAGCTGGGGGGGTAATGAAAAACTGTTTTTT. As protein: CASSWGGNEKLFF.

J is TRBJ1-1 and V is TRBV20-1; perhaps TRBD1 as D (5 bases). CDR1 is DFQATT and CDR2 is SNEGSKA in the germline V gene (reference sequence). The CDR3 contains 13 residues. Trimming shortened V by 5 bases and J by 2 bases, and 12 bases separated the two germline ends. Here the CDR3 DNA reads TGCAGTGCTCCGCCGCAGGGAAACACTGAAGCTTTCTTT. Translated: CSAPPQGNTEAFF.

The V call is TRBV20-1, the J call TRBJ1-2; 8 positions match TRBD1. This CDR3 region has 14 residues. J gave up 4 bases and V 0 bases, and 4 bases lay outside the gene matches. Germline V gene sequence: CDR1 DFQATT, CDR2 SNEGSKA (reference sequence). The CDR3 here is CSARDRDRTYGYTF. CDR3 nucleotide sequence: TGCAGTGCTAGAGATAGGGACAGGACCTATGGCTACACCTTC.